The next 14 T cell receptor beta chains were all read from a single sample in a study of blood T cell repertoires in COVID-19. TCRdb's copy holds only in-frame clones and misses some; the assay was immunoSEQ multiplex PCR. This sample has under 200,000 clones, with less than 90% found just once. The material sequenced was peripheral blood. The receptor source for this set is a woman aged 65 to 85 with COVID-19, enrolled during active disease.

V usage is TRBV2 and J usage is TRBJ2-7, with D perhaps TRBD2 (5 bases). Germline values: CDR1 SNHLY, CDR2 FYNNEI. The CDR3 covers 10 residues. The V end lost 7 bases, the J end lost 5 bases, and 6 bases lay between the germline ends. CDR3 bases: TGTGCCAGCACCGGGAACGAGCAGTACGTC. It codes for CASTGNEQYV.

The chain combines TRBV5-6 with TRBJ1-2; D not resolved. This CDR3 is built from 16 residues. V lost 4 bases and J 3 bases, leaving 19 bases between the germline ends. CDR1 and CDR2 from the germline V gene are SGHDT and YYEEEE. The CDR3 sequence is CASSVAGGDIDYGYTF. The DNA of the CDR3 is TGTGCCAGCAGCGTGGCTGGCGGGGATATTGACTATGGCTACACCTTC.

This chain uses TRBV12-3 or TRBV12-4 with TRBJ1-1; no clear D. The CDR3 length is 13 residues. The V end was cut by 6 bases, the J end by 1 base, with 9 bases between. The CDR3 DNA is TGTGCCAGCAGCCCGTCGGGGAACACTGAAGCTTTCTTT. Amino acids: CASSPSGNTEAFF.

The chain's CDR3 is CASSNRGIGNTIYF. DNA for the CDR3: TGTGCCAGCAGTAACAGGGGAATCGGAAACACCATATATTTT. The chain joins TRBV27 to TRBJ1-3; 7 nucleotides line up with TRBD1. The V segment lost 5 bases and the J segment 4 bases; nucleotides outside the gene matches: 5. The CDR3 has 14 residues. Per germline, CDR1 MNHEY and CDR2 SMNVEV (reference sequence).

The gene calls are TRBV30 and TRBJ2-1; TRBD2 matches at 8 bases. CDR3 length: 14 residues. The germline V gene has CDR1 GTSNPN and CDR2 SVGIG (reference sequence). J lost 1 base, V lost 3 bases, and 2 bases had no gene match. In nucleotides, the CDR3 is TGTGCCTGGAGGGGCGGGAGGTCCTACAATGAGCAGTTCTTC. This sequence encodes CAWRGGRSYNEQFF.

V and J are TRBV12-3 or TRBV12-4 and TRBJ1-2; D gene unclear. The CDR3 runs 13 residues. Trimming took 5 bases from V and 6 from J, leaving 13 bases between them. The CDR3 sequence is CASSLEGNDGYTF. As DNA, the CDR3 is TGTGCCAGCAGTCTTGAGGGAAATGATGGCTACACCTTC.

The rearrangement links TRBV30 to TRBJ2-3, with D tentatively TRBD2 (5 bases). Germline lookup yields CDR1 GTSNPN and CDR2 SVGIG (reference sequence). The CDR3 covers 15 residues. V was shortened by 0 bases and J by 1 base, with 11 bases between the two germline ends. The CDR3 is CAWSVLGAGTDTQYF. In nucleotides, the CDR3 is TGTGCCTGGAGTGTACTGGGAGCGGGCACAGATACGCAGTATTTT.

V is TRBV27 and J is TRBJ1-3, with a possible D match to TRBD1 (6 bases). Germline-derived CDR1 and CDR2 are MNHEY and SMNVEV (reference sequence). The V end was cut by 6 bases, the J end by 4 bases, with 10 bases between. CDR3 length equals 13 residues. The CDR3: CASRRTAGNTIYF. The DNA of the CDR3 is TGTGCCAGCAGGCGGACAGCCGGAAACACCATATATTTT.

A few counts support this clone. This chain connects TRBV7-9 to TRBJ1-3, with 7 bases lining up with TRBD1. Germline CDR1 is SEHNR and CDR2 is FQNEAQ (reference sequence). V was clipped by 5 bases and J by 4 bases; unmatched bases: 20. The CDR3 spans 19 residues. CDR3 nucleotides: TGTGCCAGCAGCCGCTTAAACGACAGGGCTCGGGCCGGCGGAAACACCATATATTTT. It codes for CASSRLNDRARAGGNTIYF.

CDR3 coding DNA: TGTGCCAGCAGTTTACCGGGGGGATCATGGACTGAAGCTTTCTTT. This encodes CASSLPGGSWTEAFF. The chain joins TRBV28 to TRBJ1-1, with D possibly being TRBD1 (5 bases). V lost 2 bases, J lost 5 bases, and 15 bases lay in between. Germline V gives CDR1 MDHEN, CDR2 SYDVKM. The CDR3 is made up of 15 amino acids.

This chain links TRBV6-2 or TRBV6-3 with TRBJ1-5; unclear D gene. V was cut by 2 bases and J by 5 bases, with 10 bases left in between. Germline V lookup: CDR1 MNHEY, CDR2 SVGEGT. There are 14 residues in the CDR3. CDR3 DNA: TGTGCCAGCAGTTACAGAGCCATATATCAGCCCCAGCATTTT. The encoded protein is CASSYRAIYQPQHF.

The chain carries TRBV3-1 (or the pseudogene TRBV3-2) and TRBJ1-5; D may be TRBD1 (6 bases). Germline V gene lookup returns CDR1 LGHDT and CDR2 YNNKEL (reference sequence). CDR3 length: 15 residues. V lost 4 bases to trimming and J lost 4 bases, with 14 bases between them. This CDR3 is CASSPLRGLNQPQHF. CDR3 bases: TGTGCCAGCAGCCCTTTGCGGGGGCTTAATCAGCCCCAGCATTTT.

This chain connects TRBV5-1 to TRBJ2-1, with TRBD1 matching over 9 bases. This CDR3 contains 11 residues. CDR1 SGHRS and CDR2 YFSETQ come from the germline V gene. V lost 2 bases and J lost 16; bases outside the gene matches: 4. The CDR3 here is CASSFGQGRFF. Written as DNA, the CDR3 is TGCGCCAGCAGCTTTGGACAGGGGAGATTCTTC.

This chain joins TRBV7-2 and TRBJ2-3, with 7 positions matching TRBD2. Germline assignment: CDR1 SGHTA and CDR2 FQGNSA. The J segment lost 3 bases and the V segment lost 5 bases, leaving 8 bases of the junction unmatched. The CDR3 is 15 amino acids. The CDR3 reads CASSAPAGGTDTQYF. The CDR3 nucleotides read TGTGCCAGCAGCGCCCCCGCCGGGGGGACAGATACGCAGTATTTT.